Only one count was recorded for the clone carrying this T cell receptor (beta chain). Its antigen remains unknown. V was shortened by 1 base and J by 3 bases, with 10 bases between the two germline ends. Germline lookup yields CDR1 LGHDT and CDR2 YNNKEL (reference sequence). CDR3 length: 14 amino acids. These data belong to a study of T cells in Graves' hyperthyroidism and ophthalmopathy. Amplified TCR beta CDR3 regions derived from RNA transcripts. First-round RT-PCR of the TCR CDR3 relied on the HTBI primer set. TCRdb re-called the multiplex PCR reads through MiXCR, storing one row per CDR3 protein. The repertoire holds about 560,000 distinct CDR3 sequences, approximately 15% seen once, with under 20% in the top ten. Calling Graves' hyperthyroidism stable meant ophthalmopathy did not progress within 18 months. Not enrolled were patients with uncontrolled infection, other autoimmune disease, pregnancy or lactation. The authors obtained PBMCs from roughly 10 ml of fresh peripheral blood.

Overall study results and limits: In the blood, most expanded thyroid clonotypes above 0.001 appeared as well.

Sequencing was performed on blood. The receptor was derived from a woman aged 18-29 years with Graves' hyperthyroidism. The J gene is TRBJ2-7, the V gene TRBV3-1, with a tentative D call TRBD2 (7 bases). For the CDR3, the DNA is TGTGCCAGCAGCCAAGGGGGGGGCTTCTACGAGCAGTACTTC. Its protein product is CASSQGGGFYEQYF.